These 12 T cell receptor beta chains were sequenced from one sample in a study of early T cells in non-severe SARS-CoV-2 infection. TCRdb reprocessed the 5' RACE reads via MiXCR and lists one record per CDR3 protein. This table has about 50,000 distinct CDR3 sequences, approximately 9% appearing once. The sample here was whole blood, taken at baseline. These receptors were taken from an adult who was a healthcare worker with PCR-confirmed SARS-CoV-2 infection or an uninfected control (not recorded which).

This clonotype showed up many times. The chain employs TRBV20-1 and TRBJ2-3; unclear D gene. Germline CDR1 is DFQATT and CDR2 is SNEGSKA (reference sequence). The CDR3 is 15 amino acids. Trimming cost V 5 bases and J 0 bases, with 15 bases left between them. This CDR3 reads CSAPTTATSTDTQYF. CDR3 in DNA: TGCAGTGCTCCTACGACGGCAACTAGCACAGATACGCAGTATTTT.

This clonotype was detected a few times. CDR3 coding DNA: TGTGCCAGCTGGCTTGAGCAAACAAACGAGCAGTACTTC. This codes for CASWLEQTNEQYF. The rearrangement links TRBV6-6 to TRBJ2-7; D not resolved. The CDR3 loop spans 13 amino acids. Germline values: CDR1 MNHNY, CDR2 SVGAGI (reference sequence). V was trimmed by 8 bases and J by 5 bases, leaving 16 bases between them.

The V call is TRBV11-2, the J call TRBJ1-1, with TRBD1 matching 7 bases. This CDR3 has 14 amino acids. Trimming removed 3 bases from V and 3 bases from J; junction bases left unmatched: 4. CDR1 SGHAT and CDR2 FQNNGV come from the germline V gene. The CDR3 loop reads CASSFRGRDTEAFF. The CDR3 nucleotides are TGTGCCAGCAGCTTTAGGGGGCGTGACACTGAAGCTTTCTTT.

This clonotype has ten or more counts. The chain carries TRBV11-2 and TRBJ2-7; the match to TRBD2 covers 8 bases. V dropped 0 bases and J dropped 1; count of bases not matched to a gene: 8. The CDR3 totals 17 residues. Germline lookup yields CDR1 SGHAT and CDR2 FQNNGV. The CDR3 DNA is TGTGCCAGCAGCTTAGATATAGGTCTAGCGGGTTCCTACGAGCAGTACTTC. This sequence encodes CASSLDIGLAGSYEQYF.

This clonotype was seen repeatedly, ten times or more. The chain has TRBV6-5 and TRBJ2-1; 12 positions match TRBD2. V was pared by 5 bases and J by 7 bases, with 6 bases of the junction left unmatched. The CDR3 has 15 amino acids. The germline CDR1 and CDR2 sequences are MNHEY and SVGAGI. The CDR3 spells CASSPPSGGANEQFF. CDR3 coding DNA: TGTGCCAGCAGTCCGCCTAGCGGGGGGGCTAATGAGCAGTTCTTC.

The CDR3 DNA sequence: TGTGCCAGCAGTCCGGCCACTGGAAACACCATATATTTT. Translated, it gives CASSPATGNTIYF. V usage is TRBV2 and J usage is TRBJ1-3; D gene unclear. Germline CDR1 is SNHLY and CDR2 is FYNNEI. The CDR3 loop spans 13 amino acids. Trimming took off 5 bases at V and 2 bases at J, with 7 bases between the two ends.

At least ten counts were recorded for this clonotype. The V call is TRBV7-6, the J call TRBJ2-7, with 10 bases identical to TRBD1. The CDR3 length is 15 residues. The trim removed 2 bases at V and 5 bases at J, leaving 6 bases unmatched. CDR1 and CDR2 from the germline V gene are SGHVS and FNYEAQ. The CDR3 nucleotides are TGTGCCAGCAGCTTAATTGGGACAGGGGATGACGAGCAGTACTTC. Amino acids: CASSLIGTGDDEQYF.

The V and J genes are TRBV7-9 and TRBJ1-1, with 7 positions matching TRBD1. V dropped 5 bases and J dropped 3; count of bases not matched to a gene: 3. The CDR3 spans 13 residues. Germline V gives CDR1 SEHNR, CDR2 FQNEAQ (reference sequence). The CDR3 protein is CASSRDSHTEAFF. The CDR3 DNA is TGTGCCAGCAGCCGGGACAGCCACACTGAAGCTTTCTTT. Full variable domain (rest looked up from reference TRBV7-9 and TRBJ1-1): DTGVSQNPRHKITKRGQNVTFRCDPISEHNRLYWYRQTLGQGPEFLTYFQNEAQLEKSRLLSDRFSAERPKGSFSTLEIQRTEQGDSAMYLCASSRDSHTEAFFGQGTRLTVV.

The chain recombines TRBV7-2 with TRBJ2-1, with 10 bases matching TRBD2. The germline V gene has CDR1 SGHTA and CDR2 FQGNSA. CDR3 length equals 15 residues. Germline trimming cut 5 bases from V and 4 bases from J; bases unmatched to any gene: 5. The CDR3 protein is CASSETSGRYNEQFF. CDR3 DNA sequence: TGTGCCAGCAGCGAGACTAGCGGGCGTTACAATGAGCAGTTCTTC.

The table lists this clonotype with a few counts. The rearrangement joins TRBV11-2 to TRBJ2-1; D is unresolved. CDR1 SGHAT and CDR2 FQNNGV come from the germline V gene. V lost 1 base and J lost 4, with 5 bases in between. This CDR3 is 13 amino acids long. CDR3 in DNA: TGTGCCAGCAGCTTAGTTCAGTACAATGAGCAGTTCTTC. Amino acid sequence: CASSLVQYNEQFF.

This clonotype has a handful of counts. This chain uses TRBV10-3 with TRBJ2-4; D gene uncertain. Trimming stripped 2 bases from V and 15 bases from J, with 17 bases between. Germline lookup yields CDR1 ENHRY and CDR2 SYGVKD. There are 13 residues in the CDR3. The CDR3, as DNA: TGTGCCATCAGTGAGGGGGAAAGGACCGAGTGGTACTTC. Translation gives CAISEGERTEWYF.

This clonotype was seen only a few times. CDR3 sequence: CASSPGLAGTIATGELFF. The CDR3 coding sequence is TGCGCCAGCAGCCCCGGACTAGCGGGGACTATCGCCACCGGGGAGCTGTTTTTT. The J gene is TRBJ2-2, the V gene TRBV5-1; 12 bases are a match to TRBD2. CDR1 SGHRS and CDR2 YFSETQ come from the germline V gene. CDR3 length: 18 residues. After removal of 4 bases from V and 4 bases from J, the junction contained 11 bases not matched to a gene.